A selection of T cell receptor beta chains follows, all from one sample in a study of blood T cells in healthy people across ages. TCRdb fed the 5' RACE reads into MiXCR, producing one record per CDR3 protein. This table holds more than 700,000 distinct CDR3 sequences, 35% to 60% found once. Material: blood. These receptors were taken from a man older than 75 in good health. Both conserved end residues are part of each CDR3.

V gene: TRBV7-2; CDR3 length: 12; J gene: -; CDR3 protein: CASSRRGGEQYF
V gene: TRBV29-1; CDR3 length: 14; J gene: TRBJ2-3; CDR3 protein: CSGGGGASTDTQYF
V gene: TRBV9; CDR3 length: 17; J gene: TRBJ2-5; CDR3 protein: CASSVEGGDSARETQYF
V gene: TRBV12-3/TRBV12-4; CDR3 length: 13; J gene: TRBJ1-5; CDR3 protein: CASSLVPCQPQHF
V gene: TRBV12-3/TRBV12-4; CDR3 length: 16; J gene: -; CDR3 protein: CAGSLGVGRFYNEQYF
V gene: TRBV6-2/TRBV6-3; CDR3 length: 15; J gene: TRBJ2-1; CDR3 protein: CASSYSLDSHNEQFF
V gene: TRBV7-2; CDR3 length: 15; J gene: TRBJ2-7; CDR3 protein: CASSLDRSSYLEQYF
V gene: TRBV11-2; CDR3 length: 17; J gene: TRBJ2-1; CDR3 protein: CASSLDPGTSIKNEQFF
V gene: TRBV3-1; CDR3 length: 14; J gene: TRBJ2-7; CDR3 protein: CASSQIGTDYEQYF
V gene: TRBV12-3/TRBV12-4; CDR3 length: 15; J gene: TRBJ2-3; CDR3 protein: CASSMTSGYTDTQYF
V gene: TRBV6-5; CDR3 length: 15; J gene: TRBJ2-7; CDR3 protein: CASSYWDDRGSEQYF
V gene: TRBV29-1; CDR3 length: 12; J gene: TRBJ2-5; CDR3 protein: CSVRIPSETQYF
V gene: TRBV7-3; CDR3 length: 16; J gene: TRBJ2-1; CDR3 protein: CASSLNGQGARGEQFF
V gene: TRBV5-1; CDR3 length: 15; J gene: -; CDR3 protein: CASSLDRRPLCEQYF
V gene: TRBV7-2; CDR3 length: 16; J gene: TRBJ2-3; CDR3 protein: CASSLRGEASTDTQYF
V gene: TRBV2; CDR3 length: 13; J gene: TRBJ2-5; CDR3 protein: CASVNSRQETQYF
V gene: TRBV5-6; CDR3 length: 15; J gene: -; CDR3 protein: CASETFSRTFNEQYF
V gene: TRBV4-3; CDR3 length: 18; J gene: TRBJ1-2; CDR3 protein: CASSQDLRAGGRNYGYTF
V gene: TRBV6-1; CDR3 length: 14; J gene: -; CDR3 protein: CASRKSGTAYEQYF
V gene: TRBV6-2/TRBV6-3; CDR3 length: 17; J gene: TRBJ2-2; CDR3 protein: CASSKPDRVLPAGELFF
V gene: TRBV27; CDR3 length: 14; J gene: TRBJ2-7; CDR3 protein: CASSLSGRFYEQYF
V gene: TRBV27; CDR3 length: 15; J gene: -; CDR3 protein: CASSPRTGNYIEQYF
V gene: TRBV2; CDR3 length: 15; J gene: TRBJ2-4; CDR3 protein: CASSEIGNNGDIQYF
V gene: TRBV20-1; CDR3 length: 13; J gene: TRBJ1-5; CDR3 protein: CSARDREAQPQHF
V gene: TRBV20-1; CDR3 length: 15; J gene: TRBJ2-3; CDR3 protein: CSASWGLAGTDTQYF
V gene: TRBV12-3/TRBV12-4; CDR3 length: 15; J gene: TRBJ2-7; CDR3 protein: CASSRVGGAGYEQYF
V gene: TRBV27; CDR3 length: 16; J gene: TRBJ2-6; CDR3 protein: CASSFGGMAGANVLTF
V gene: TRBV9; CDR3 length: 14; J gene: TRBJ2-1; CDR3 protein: CASSVASSSNEQFF
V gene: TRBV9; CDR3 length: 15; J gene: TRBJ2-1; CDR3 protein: CASSARVFSYSEQFF
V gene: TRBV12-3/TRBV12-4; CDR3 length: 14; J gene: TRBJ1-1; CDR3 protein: CASRDGPWNTEAFF
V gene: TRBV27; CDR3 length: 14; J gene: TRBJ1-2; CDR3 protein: CASSQSGSVGGYTF
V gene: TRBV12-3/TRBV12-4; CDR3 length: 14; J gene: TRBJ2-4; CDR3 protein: CASSTGVPKNIQYF
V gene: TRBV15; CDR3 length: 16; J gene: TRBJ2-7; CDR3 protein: CATSREESGSSYEQYF
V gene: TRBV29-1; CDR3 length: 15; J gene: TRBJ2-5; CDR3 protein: CSVSKTSGRIETQYF
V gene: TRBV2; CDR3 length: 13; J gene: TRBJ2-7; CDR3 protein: CASSVGRTLEQYF
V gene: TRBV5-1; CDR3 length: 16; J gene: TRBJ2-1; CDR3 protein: CASSSRGSGGYNEQFF
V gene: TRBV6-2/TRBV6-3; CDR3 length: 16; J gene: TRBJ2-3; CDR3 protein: CASRPIAVSNTDTQYF
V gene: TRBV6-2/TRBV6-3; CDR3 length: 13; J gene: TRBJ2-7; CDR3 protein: CASSWGSYYEQYF
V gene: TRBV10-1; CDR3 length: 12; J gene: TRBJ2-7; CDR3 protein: CASSANSYEQYF
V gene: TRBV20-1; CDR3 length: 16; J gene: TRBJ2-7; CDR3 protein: CSEGVIGSTSTYEQYF
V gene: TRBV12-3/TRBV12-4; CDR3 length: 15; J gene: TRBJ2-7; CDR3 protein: CASSVTGTASYEQYF
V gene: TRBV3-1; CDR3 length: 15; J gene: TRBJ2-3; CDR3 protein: CASSQGGRETDTQYF
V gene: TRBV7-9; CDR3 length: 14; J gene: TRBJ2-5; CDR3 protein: CASKEAASYNEQYF
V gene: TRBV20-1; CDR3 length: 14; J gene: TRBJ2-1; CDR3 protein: CSARETVTYNEQFF